The 32 T cell receptor beta chains presented below share a single source sample, sequenced in a study of regulatory T cells in long-lasting Graves disease. In building TCR beta libraries, iRepertoire HTBI primers were used together with Arm-PCR of CDR3 regions. MiXCR was run by TCRdb on the multiplex PCR reads, yielding one entry per CDR3 protein. Of hundreds of thousands of distinct CDR3 sequences listed, about a fifth are singletons. Indicated time point: persistent/refractory GD, antithyroid drugs over 5 years with positive TRAb. With RNA extracted from PBMCs as input, the TCR library was made. This specimen was peripheral blood mononuclear cells (PBMCs), taken when the disease was refractory, from a patient treated with antithyroid drugs. Every receptor here comes from a female donor with Graves disease.

This clonotype was observed a few times. This chain connects TRBV5-6 to TRBJ2-5, with 11 bases matching TRBD2. CDR1 is SGHDT, CDR2 YYEEEE, per germline. This CDR3 comprises 17 residues. Germline trimming cut 1 base from V and 5 bases from J; bases unmatched to any gene: 10. The CDR3 loop reads CASSLKRLAGRHETQYF. CDR3 DNA sequence: TGTGCCAGCAGCTTGAAACGACTAGCGGGACGCCACGAGACCCAGTACTTC. The full variable domain, its missing parts supplied by reference TRBV5-6 and TRBJ2-5, is DAGVTQSPTHLIKTRGQQVTLRCSPKSGHDTVSWYQQALGQGPQFIFQYYEEEERQRGNFPDRFSGHQFPNYSSELNVNALLLGDSALYLCASSLKRLAGRHETQYFGPGTRLLVL.

This clonotype was picked up a small number of times. CDR3 in amino acids: CASQQGAGGYTF. CDR3 nucleotides: TGTGCCAGTCAACAGGGGGCTGGTGGCTACACCTTC. J is TRBJ1-2 and V is TRBV19, with TRBD1 matching 9 bases. Trimming removed 8 bases from V and 7 bases from J; junction bases left unmatched: 5. This CDR3 comprises 12 residues. CDR1 LNHDA and CDR2 SQIVND come from the germline V gene (reference sequence).

Comment on this clonotype: A much larger clone sits a single nucleotide away, making a read error possible. The chain carries TRBV18 and TRBJ1-1; D not resolved. The V end was cut by 6 bases, the J end by 6 bases, with 14 bases between. CDR3 length: 13 amino acids. Germline CDR1 is KGHSH and CDR2 is LQKENI. The CDR3 loop reads CASSVSPQSEAFF. As DNA, the CDR3 is TGTGCCAGCTCCGTCTCCCCACAGTCTGAAGCTTTCTTT. Full variable domain (rest looked up from reference TRBV18 and TRBJ1-1): NAGVMQNPRHLVRRRGQEARLRCSPMKGHSHVYWYRQLPEEGLKFMVYLQKENIIDESGMPKERFSAEFPKEGPSILRIQQVVRGDSAAYFCASSVSPQSEAFFGQGTRLTVV.

The chain links TRBV20-1 to TRBJ2-4; 8 nucleotides line up with TRBD2. Germline V gene lookup returns CDR1 DFQATT and CDR2 SNEGSKA (reference sequence). After removal of 6 bases from V and 1 base from J, the junction contained 5 bases not matched to a gene. This CDR3 has 14 amino acids. CDR3: CSAPGGAAKNIQYF. The DNA of the CDR3 is TGCAGTGCCCCGGGAGGGGCGGCCAAAAACATTCAGTACTTC.

On this clonotype itself: The germline gene is not matched at one end of the junction; a read error may be the cause. The chain couples TRBV6-4 to TRBJ1-5; D may be TRBD1 (5 bases). This CDR3 comprises 14 residues. Germline-derived CDR1 and CDR2 are MRHNA and SNTAGT. CDR3 in amino acids: CASSYSQGRQPQHF. CDR3 DNA: TGTGCCAGCAGTTACTCGCAGGGACGCCAGCCCCAGCATTTT.

This clonotype showed up many times. The chain joins TRBV7-2 to TRBJ1-1; no reliable D call. Trimming stripped 5 bases from V and 7 bases from J, with 11 bases between. Per the germline V gene, CDR1 is SGHTA and CDR2 is FQGNSA. The CDR3 extends over 12 amino acids. The CDR3 nucleotides read TGTGCCAGCAGCCCAACCGGTTATGAAGCTTTCTTT. It yields the protein CASSPTGYEAFF.

Many counts were recorded for this clonotype. CDR3 in DNA: TGTGCCAGCTACAGAGGGGACTATGGCTACACCTTC. Translated: CASYRGDYGYTF. The rearrangement links TRBV6-1 to TRBJ1-2; D possibly corresponds to TRBD1 (5 bases). CDR1 MNHNS and CDR2 SASEGT come from the germline V gene. The CDR3 totals 12 residues. V was clipped by 8 bases and J by 3 bases, with 10 bases between them.

The V gene is TRBV20-1, the J gene TRBJ2-7, with unresolved D. The CDR3 covers 13 residues. Per germline, CDR1 DFQATT and CDR2 SNEGSKA (reference sequence). The V gene lost 1 base and the J gene lost 0 bases, with 7 bases spanning the gap. The CDR3 sequence: CSARVTVSYEQYF. The CDR3 DNA follows: TGCAGTGCTAGAGTAACAGTCTCCTACGAGCAGTACTTC.

This clonotype showed up many times. The chain recombines TRBV27 with TRBJ2-4; 11 bases match TRBD2. Unmatched junction bases numbered 9, after V lost 6 bases and J lost 8 bases. The CDR3 is 15 residues long. Germline V CDR1 and CDR2: MNHEY, SMNVEV (reference sequence). In DNA form, the CDR3 reads TGTGCCAGCAGCCCCCGACTAGCGGGGACGTACATTCAGTACTTC. Protein: CASSPRLAGTYIQYF.

As for this clonotype: Just one base apart from a much larger clone, this may be a read error. This chain links TRBV6-5 with TRBJ2-7; 7 bases line up with TRBD2. This CDR3 is 17 amino acids long. From germline, CDR1 is MNHEY and CDR2 SVGAGI. V lost 4 bases and J lost 0; bases outside the gene matches: 12. CDR3 nucleotides: TGTGCCAGCAGTTTACCGGACTCAGGCGGGAGCTCCTACGAGCAGTACTTC. Residues: CASSLPDSGGSSYEQYF.

The chain has TRBV15 and TRBJ2-1; tentatively, D is TRBD2 (7 bases). Germline V gene lookup returns CDR1 LNHNV and CDR2 YYDKDF (reference sequence). Trimming cost V 6 bases and J 5 bases, with 17 bases left between them. The CDR3 is made up of 15 amino acids. In DNA form, the CDR3 reads TGTGCCACCAGAATTTTAGGGGGGGATAACAATGAGCAGTTCTTC. Amino acids: CATRILGGDNNEQFF.

This chain uses TRBV3-1 with TRBJ2-3; D possibly corresponds to TRBD2 (5 bases). Trimming shortened V by 4 bases and J by 9 bases, and 17 bases separated the two germline ends. The CDR3 covers 14 residues. Germline CDR1 is LGHDT and CDR2 is YNNKEL (reference sequence). The CDR3 DNA reads as TGTGCCAGCAGCCCCACCCGAAGCGGACTCACGCAGTATTTT. Its protein product is CASSPTRSGLTQYF.

This clonotype was recorded at least ten times. This CDR3 is CASSLTLAGEETQYF. The DNA of the CDR3 is TGTGCCAGCAGCTTGACCCTAGCGGGGGAAGAGACCCAGTACTTC. The rearrangement uses TRBV7-8 and TRBJ2-5, with 10 bases lining up with TRBD2. The CDR3 length is 15 residues. J gave up 3 bases and V 3 bases, and 4 bases lay outside the gene matches. The germline V gene has CDR1 SGHVS and CDR2 FQNEAQ.

V is TRBV27 and J is TRBJ2-7; 8 bases agree with TRBD2. The CDR3 totals 14 residues. Germline V gene data show CDR1 as MNHEY and CDR2 as SMNVEV (reference sequence). Unmatched junction bases numbered 9, after V lost 4 bases and J lost 7 bases. The CDR3 loop reads CASSSAGGVYEQYF. CDR3 nucleotide sequence: TGTGCCAGCAGTTCGGCGGGAGGAGTGTATGAGCAGTACTTC.

Many counts were recorded for this clonotype. V usage is TRBV27 and J usage is TRBJ2-5; no clear D gene. V was shortened by 3 bases and J by 4 bases, with 15 bases between the two germline ends. This CDR3 has 15 residues. CDR1 is MNHEY and CDR2 is SMNVEV in the germline V gene (reference sequence). CDR3 protein: CASSLNPMVGETQYF. In DNA, the CDR3 is TGTGCCAGCAGTTTGAATCCTATGGTGGGAGAGACCCAGTACTTC.

The rearrangement uses TRBV19 and TRBJ2-3, with a tentative D call TRBD1 (6 bases). The CDR3 is 13 residues long. V was clipped by 10 bases and J by 0 bases, with 11 bases between them. The germline CDR1 and CDR2 sequences are LNHDA and SQIVND (reference sequence). The CDR3 here is CAIGGTSTDTQYF. CDR3 sequence (DNA): TGTGCCATAGGGGGTACTAGCACAGATACGCAGTATTTT.

On this clonotype itself: A much larger clone sits a single nucleotide away, making a read error possible. The rearrangement uses TRBV11-2 and TRBJ2-7; tentative D call: TRBD1 (6 bases). Trimming left V 6 bases short and J 2 bases short, with 14 bases between. The CDR3 sequence is 14 residues long. CDR1 SGHAT and CDR2 FQNNGV come from the germline V gene. CDR3 residues: CASSPGTFTYEQYF. DNA for the CDR3: TGTGCCAGCAGTCCTGGGACATTTACCTACGAGCAGTACTTC.

Remarks on this clonotype: A much larger clone is a single base away; this may be a read error. The chain is built from TRBV11-3 and TRBJ2-7; D call uncertain. The germline V and J ends were trimmed by 4 bases and 12 bases, with 16 bases remaining between them. The CDR3 loop spans 12 amino acids. Germline-derived CDR1 and CDR2 are SGHNT and YENEEA. DNA of the CDR3: TGTGCCAGCAGCTCCGGTGTAAGTACGCGGTACTTC. This translates into CASSSGVSTRYF.

The V gene is TRBV19, the J gene TRBJ1-1; TRBD1 is a possible D gene (5 bases). The CDR3 is 13 residues long. The V end was cut by 10 bases, the J end by 4 bases, with 16 bases between. Germline V gives CDR1 LNHDA, CDR2 SQIVND (reference sequence). The CDR3, as DNA: TGTGCCACCTACTCCAGGGTGAGCACTGAAGCTTTCTTT. It codes for CATYSRVSTEAFF.

Ten or more counts support this clonotype. V usage is TRBV6-1 and J usage is TRBJ2-7, with 8 bases identical to TRBD1. The CDR3 length is 15 residues. Looked up from germline, CDR1 is MNHNS and CDR2 is SASEGT. V lost 6 bases, J lost 2 bases, and 9 bases stayed unmatched. This CDR3 is CASRDHTQGAYEQYF. The DNA for the CDR3 is TGTGCCAGCAGAGATCACACACAGGGGGCCTACGAGCAGTACTTC.

This clonotype was counted between two and nine times. J is TRBJ2-2 and V is TRBV5-1; the D is unclear. The CDR3 extends over 14 amino acids. Germline V lookup: CDR1 SGHRS, CDR2 YFSETQ. Trimming pared 6 bases from V and 6 bases from J, leaving 15 bases between. The CDR3 DNA sequence: TGCGCCAGCAACTGGACGGAGCGATCCGGGGAGCTGTTTTTT. It is translated as CASNWTERSGELFF.

This chain connects TRBV2 to TRBJ2-1, with TRBD2 identical over 8 bases. Unmatched junction bases numbered 24, after V lost 6 bases and J lost 8 bases. The CDR3 loop spans 19 amino acids. Germline CDR1 is SNHLY and CDR2 is FYNNEI. CDR3 DNA sequence: TGTGCCAGCAGCGCTAATCTTCCCCTCTTAGCGGGAAAGATCGATGAGCAGTTCTTC. It specifies CASSANLPLLAGKIDEQFF.

V is TRBV9 and J is TRBJ1-4; 7 bases line up with TRBD1. This CDR3 is built from 15 residues. J was trimmed by 0 bases and V by 4 bases; bases with no gene match: 3. Germline CDR1 reads SGDLS; CDR2 reads YYNGEE. CDR3 nucleotide sequence: TGTGCCAGCAGCTCCGGACAGGCAACTAATGAAAAACTGTTTTTT. Translation: CASSSGQATNEKLFF.

Ten or more counts support this clonotype. The J gene is TRBJ2-2, the V gene TRBV2, with 7 bases that match TRBD2. CDR1 is SNHLY, CDR2 FYNNEI, per germline. Losses at the gene ends were 7 bases for V and 1 base for J; bases not matched to a gene: 6. The CDR3 length is 15 residues. The CDR3 DNA reads TGTGCCAGCAAACTAGCGTCCGGGAACACCGGGGAGCTGTTTTTT. Translated, it gives CASKLASGNTGELFF.

This clonotype was recorded at least ten times. The chain links TRBV2 to TRBJ1-1; D not certain. Germline-derived CDR1 and CDR2 are SNHLY and FYNNEI. Trimming took off 3 bases at V and 6 bases at J, with 11 bases between the two ends. The length of the CDR3 is 13 residues. The CDR3 region has the DNA TGTGCCAGCAGTGACGGAAGCCGGGCTGAAGCTTTCTTT. It translates to CASSDGSRAEAFF.

This clonotype appeared many times. The chain carries TRBV2 and TRBJ1-1; TRBD1 aligns across 10 bases. J lost 6 bases, V lost 5 bases, and 6 bases had no gene match. CDR1 SNHLY and CDR2 FYNNEI come from the germline V gene. The CDR3 runs to 14 residues. In DNA form, the CDR3 reads TGTGCCAGCAGTTTGACAGGGGGCTCTCCTGAAGCTTTCTTT. Translated: CASSLTGGSPEAFF.

In its sample, this clonotype was seen many times. This chain connects TRBV2 to TRBJ2-6; D might be TRBD1 (6 bases). The CDR3 extends over 15 amino acids. Germline CDR1 and CDR2: SNHLY and FYNNEI. V was cut by 6 bases and J by 1 base, with 10 bases left in between. Written as DNA, the CDR3 is TGTGCCAGCAGCGCTACAGGGTCTGGGGCCAACGTCCTGACTTTC. Protein: CASSATGSGANVLTF.

This clonotype showed up just a few times. CDR3 bases: TGTGCCACCAGCGGGTCCAAGTACTTC. Its protein is CATSGSKYF. The chain combines TRBV15 with TRBJ2-4; D is ambiguous. Trimming removed 5 bases from V and 14 bases from J, with 7 bases in between. The CDR3 is 9 amino acids. Germline V lookup: CDR1 LNHNV, CDR2 YYDKDF (reference sequence).

Turning to this clonotype: It may be a read error: a sequence one base away is much more abundant. The chain uses TRBV11-2 and TRBJ2-2; 7 positions match TRBD2. The CDR3 sequence is 14 residues long. Losses at the gene ends were 6 bases for V and 7 bases for J; bases not matched to a gene: 8. Germline CDR1 SGHAT, CDR2 FQNNGV. CDR3 nucleotide sequence: TGTGCCAGCAGATCAGGGCGGGGGATCGGGGAGCTGTTTTTT. Translation: CASRSGRGIGELFF.

Comment on this clonotype: The junction and the germline gene differ at one end; a read error may be behind it. V gene TRBV5-1 combines with J gene TRBJ1-3; the D is unclear. Germline V gene lookup returns CDR1 SGHRS and CDR2 YFSETQ. This CDR3 comprises 16 residues. The CDR3 reads CASSLVDRNSGDTIYF. CDR3 coding DNA: TGCGCCAGCAGCTTGGTCGACCGGAACTCTGGAGACACCATATATTTT.

The rearrangement links TRBV28 to TRBJ2-3, with 7 bases fitting TRBD1. Germline CDR1 and CDR2: MDHEN and SYDVKM. J was trimmed by 6 bases and V by 10 bases; bases with no gene match: 13. The length of the CDR3 is 14 residues. The CDR3: CATRWAGGRDTQYF. CDR3 bases: TGTGCCACCCGTTGGGCAGGGGGTAGGGATACGCAGTATTTT.

A remark on this clonotype: With a much larger clone just one base away, this may be a read error. The chain joins TRBV7-8 to TRBJ2-7; D may be TRBD2 (5 bases). The CDR3 is made up of 12 amino acids. Germline CDR1 SGHVS, CDR2 FQNEAQ. V lost 4 bases, J lost 3 bases, and 7 bases lay in between. Here the CDR3 DNA reads TGTGCCAGCAGCTCCGACTACTACGAGCAGTACTTC. This encodes CASSSDYYEQYF.